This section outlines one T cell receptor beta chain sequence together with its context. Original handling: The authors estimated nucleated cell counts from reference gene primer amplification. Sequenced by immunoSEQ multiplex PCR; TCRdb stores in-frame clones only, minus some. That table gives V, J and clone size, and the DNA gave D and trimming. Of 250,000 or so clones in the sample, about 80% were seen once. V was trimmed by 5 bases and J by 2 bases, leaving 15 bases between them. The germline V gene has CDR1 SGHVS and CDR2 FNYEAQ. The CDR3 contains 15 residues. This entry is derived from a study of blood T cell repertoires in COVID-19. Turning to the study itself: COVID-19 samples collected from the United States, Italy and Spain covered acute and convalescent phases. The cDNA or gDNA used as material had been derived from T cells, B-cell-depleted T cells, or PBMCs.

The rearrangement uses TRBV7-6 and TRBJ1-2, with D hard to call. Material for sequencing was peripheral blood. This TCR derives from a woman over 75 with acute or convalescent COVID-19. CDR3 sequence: CASSPTATTNYGYTF. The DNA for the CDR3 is TGTGCCAGCAGCCCCACCGCGACAACAAACTATGGCTACACCTTC. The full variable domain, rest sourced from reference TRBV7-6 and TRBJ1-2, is GAGVSQSPRYKVTKRGQDVALRCDPISGHVSLYWYRQALGQGPEFLTYFNYEAQQDKSGLPNDRFSAERPEGSISTLTIQRTEQRDSAMYRCASSPTATTNYGYTFGSGTRLTVV.